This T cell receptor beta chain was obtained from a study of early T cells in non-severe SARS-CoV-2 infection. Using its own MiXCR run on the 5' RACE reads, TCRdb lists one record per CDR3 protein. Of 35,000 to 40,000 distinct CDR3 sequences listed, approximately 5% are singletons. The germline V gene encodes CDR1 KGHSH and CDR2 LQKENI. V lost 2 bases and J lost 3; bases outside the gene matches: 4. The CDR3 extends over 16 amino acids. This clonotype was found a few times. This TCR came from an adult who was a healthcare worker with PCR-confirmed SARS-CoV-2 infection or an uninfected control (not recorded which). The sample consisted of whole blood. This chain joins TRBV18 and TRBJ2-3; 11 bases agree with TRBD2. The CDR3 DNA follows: TGTGCCAGCTCACCAACTCTAGCGGGAGGTACAGATACGCAGTATTTT. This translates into CASSPTLAGGTDTQYF. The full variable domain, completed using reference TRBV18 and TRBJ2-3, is NAGVMQNPRHLVRRRGQEARLRCSPMKGHSHVYWYRQLPEEGLKFMVYLQKENIIDESGMPKERFSAEFPKEGPSILRIQQVVRGDSAAYFCASSPTLAGGTDTQYFGPGTRLTVL.